The 20 T cell receptor beta chains presented below share a single source sample, sequenced in a study of tumor-infiltrating lymphocytes in oesophageal squamous cell carcinoma. One entry per CDR3 protein, called by TCRdb with MiXCR from the PCR reads. The sample has approximately 20,000 distinct CDR3 sequences; about 38% are singletons. Sample: normal esophageal tissue next to the tumor. These receptors were collected from a male donor with esophageal squamous cell carcinoma.

The CDR3 sequence is CASSPEWYNEQFF. The CDR3 bases are TGTGCCAGCAGTCCTGAATGGTACAATGAGCAGTTCTTC. The chain uses TRBV6-2 or TRBV6-3 and TRBJ2-1, with unresolved D. The V end was cut by 5 bases, the J end by 4 bases, with 9 bases between. CDR3 size: 13 residues. Germline CDR1 reads MNHEY; CDR2 reads SVGEGT.

This clonotype is labeled medium-sized. The genes are TRBV6-1 and TRBJ2-5; TRBD1 aligns across 9 bases. The junction had 2 bases not matched to a gene; V was cut back by 6 bases and J by 3 bases. The CDR3 runs to 13 residues. Germline V CDR1 and CDR2: MNHNS, SASEGT. DNA of the CDR3: TGTGCCAGCAGACGGGACAGGGAAGAGACCCAGTACTTC. Protein: CASRRDREETQYF.

This chain links TRBV5-8 with TRBJ1-2, with 7 bases that match TRBD1. CDR3 length equals 16 residues. The V gene end was trimmed by 4 bases and the J gene end by 5 bases; junction bases not matched to a gene: 14. CDR1 is SGHTS and CDR2 is YDEGEE in the germline V gene. CDR3 bases: TGTGCCAGCAGCCCTTGGGGAGGGGGCCAAGCTTATGGCTACACCTTC. Its protein product is CASSPWGGGQAYGYTF.

The V and J genes are TRBV7-3 and TRBJ2-3; D unresolved. This CDR3 region has 13 residues. Per the germline V gene, CDR1 is SGHTA and CDR2 is FQGTGA. Trimming cost V 3 bases and J 3 bases, with 7 bases left between them. The CDR3, as DNA: TGTGCCAGCAGCTTCAGGCCAACAGATACGCAGTATTTT. Protein product: CASSFRPTDTQYF.

In its sample, this clonotype was seen many times. The chain carries TRBV5-1 and TRBJ1-1; possible D gene TRBD1, 5 bases. The germline V gene encodes CDR1 SGHRS and CDR2 YFSETQ. This CDR3 contains 13 residues. Trimming took 4 bases from V and 1 from J, leaving 8 bases between them. The CDR3 loop is CASSPGGNTEAFF. In nucleotides, the CDR3 is TGCGCCAGCAGCCCGGGGGGGAACACTGAAGCTTTCTTT.

This clonotype came up many times. The V gene is TRBV28, the J gene TRBJ1-2; weak D call: TRBD1 (6 bases). The CDR3 spans 12 residues. CDR1 and CDR2 from the germline V gene are MDHEN and SYDVKM. V was shortened by 4 bases and J by 4 bases, with 7 bases between the two germline ends. CDR3: CASSWDTYGYTF. The CDR3 bases are TGTGCCAGCAGTTGGGACACCTATGGCTACACCTTC.

As to this clonotype: This CDR3 is missing its conserved last phenylalanine or tryptophan, likely due to a read error. No DNA is shown, since the ends of the CDR3 on it are uncertain; the CDR3 is the one TCRdb lists. The rearrangement links TRBV11-3 to TRBJ2-1; TRBD2 reflects the table's D call only, with no check against the DNA. Germline CDR1 and CDR2: SGHNT and YENEEA. The CDR3 is 18 amino acids in total, end residues counted. This CDR3 is CASSPLRAGGTYEQYFGA.

This chain joins TRBV5-6 and TRBJ2-4, with D perhaps being TRBD1 or TRBD2 (5 bases each). Trimming cost V 3 bases and J 9 bases, with 16 bases left between them. Germline values: CDR1 SGHDT, CDR2 YYEEEE. CDR3 size: 14 residues. The CDR3 is CASSSRDVRSIQYF. DNA for the CDR3: TGTGCCAGCAGCTCCCGGGACGTACGTAGCATTCAGTACTTC. Variable domain in full (rest from reference TRBV5-6 and TRBJ2-4): DAGVTQSPTHLIKTRGQQVTLRCSPKSGHDTVSWYQQALGQGPQFIFQYYEEEERQRGNFPDRFSGHQFPNYSSELNVNALLLGDSALYLCASSSRDVRSIQYFGAGTRLSVL.

This clonotype has at least ten counts. The chain recombines TRBV6-1 with TRBJ1-3; D ambiguous. The CDR3 contains 17 residues. The V and J ends lost 7 bases and 0 bases respectively, with 19 bases between them. Germline lookup yields CDR1 MNHNS and CDR2 SASEGT. As DNA, the CDR3 is TGTGCCAGCACTCCTGGAAAACGGGTCCTCTCTGGAAACACCATATATTTT. Its translation: CASTPGKRVLSGNTIYF.

This clonotype came up a few times. The conserved closing phenylalanine or tryptophan is absent in this CDR3, likely reflecting a read error. The DNA is left out, because the CDR3 cannot be placed on it with certainty; the CDR3 is given as TCRdb lists it. The chain joins TRBV5-4 to TRBJ1-1. The CDR3 is made up of 8 amino acids, end residues included. The V gene's germline CDR1 is SGHNT and CDR2 YYREEE (reference sequence). CDR3 sequence: CASSLGLA.

The table lists this clonotype with a few counts. The chain combines TRBV10-2 with TRBJ2-3; tentatively, D is TRBD1 or TRBD2 (5 bases each). Trimming took off 5 bases at V and 6 bases at J, with 12 bases between the two ends. The germline gives CDR1 WSHSY, CDR2 SAAADI. CDR3 length: 13 residues. The CDR3 is CASSRDPADTQYF. CDR3 DNA: TGCGCCAGCAGTAGGGACCCTGCGGATACGCAGTATTTT.

The V gene is TRBV7-6, the J gene TRBJ2-3; no clear D. CDR1 is SGHVS, CDR2 FNYEAQ, per germline. The CDR3 sequence is 14 residues long. Trimming cost V 5 bases and J 7 bases, with 16 bases left between them. In DNA form, the CDR3 reads TGTGCCAGCAGCCCTTATATCGACGCAAATACGCAGTATTTT. It yields the protein CASSPYIDANTQYF.

The chain combines TRBV7-2 with TRBJ2-1; 9 nucleotides agree with TRBD1. The trim removed 2 bases at V and 5 bases at J, leaving 4 bases unmatched. This CDR3 region has 15 residues. Germline CDR1 and CDR2: SGHTA and FQGNSA. CDR3 coding DNA: TGTGCCAGCAGCTTATACCGGGACAGGGACAATGAGCAGTTCTTC. Translation: CASSLYRDRDNEQFF.

The V and J genes are TRBV11-2 and TRBJ2-1; maybe TRBD2 (6 bases). CDR3 length equals 15 residues. Trimming removed 3 bases at V and 5 bases at J, with 14 bases between. Per the germline V gene, CDR1 is SGHAT and CDR2 is FQNNGV. Here the CDR3 reads CASSFGGLYHNEQFF. The CDR3 nucleotides read TGTGCCAGCAGCTTCGGAGGACTATACCACAATGAGCAGTTCTTC.

The table lists this clonotype with a few counts. This rearrangement joins TRBV12-5 to TRBJ2-1; D is unresolved. Germline assignment: CDR1 LGHNT and CDR2 FRNRAP. The CDR3 is 11 residues long. V was trimmed by 3 bases and J by 9 bases, leaving 6 bases between them. The CDR3 DNA reads TGTGCTAGTGGTTTAGTGCCTGAGCAGTTCTTC. This sequence encodes CASGLVPEQFF.

This clonotype rates as medium-sized. CDR3 nucleotide sequence: TGTGCCAGCAGCCAGGCACCGGGACTAGCTTACGAGCAGTACTTC. Its translation: CASSQAPGLAYEQYF. This chain uses TRBV7-3 with TRBJ2-7; 9 nucleotides align to TRBD2. Per germline, CDR1 SGHTA and CDR2 FQGTGA. Trimming cost V 5 bases and J 4 bases; bases outside gene matches: 9. CDR3 size: 15 residues. The whole variable domain, remainder taken from reference TRBV7-3 and TRBJ2-7, is GAGVSQTPSNKVTEKGKYVELRCDPISGHTALYWYRQSLGQGPEFLIYFQGTGAADDSGLPNDRFFAVRPEGSVSTLKIQRTERGDSAVYLCASSQAPGLAYEQYFGPGTRLTVT.

The chain combines TRBV20-1 with TRBJ2-2; 11 bases line up with TRBD1. The CDR3 runs 14 residues. V lost 6 bases to trimming and J lost 4 bases; unmatched junction nucleotides: 4. Germline-derived CDR1 and CDR2 are DFQATT and SNEGSKA (reference sequence). This CDR3 is CSAKGTGGTGELFF. DNA for the CDR3: TGCAGTGCCAAAGGGACAGGGGGCACCGGGGAGCTGTTTTTT.

The chain has TRBV7-2 and TRBJ2-1; the D is unclear. The CDR3 is made up of 16 amino acids. The germline CDR1 and CDR2 sequences are SGHTA and FQGNSA. V was clipped by 2 bases and J by 0 bases, with 11 bases between them. The CDR3 DNA sequence: TGTGCCAGCAGCTTAATCCCGCGGAGCTCCTACAATGAGCAGTTCTTC. As protein: CASSLIPRSSYNEQFF.

This clonotype qualifies as medium-sized. This rearrangement joins TRBV11-2 to TRBJ2-5, with 8 positions matching TRBD1. The V and J ends lost 5 bases and 5 bases, in that order; junction bases with no gene match: 13. The CDR3 covers 16 residues. Germline assignment: CDR1 SGHAT and CDR2 FQNNGV. CDR3 sequence reads: CASSQSGRGLFETQYF. The CDR3, as DNA: TGTGCCAGCAGCCAATCGGGCAGGGGGCTTTTCGAGACCCAGTACTTC.

Only a few counts were recorded for this clonotype. CDR3: CASSSTGPETQYF. Written as DNA, the CDR3 is TGTGCCAGCAGCTCGACAGGGCCAGAGACCCAGTACTTC. This chain uses TRBV7-8 with TRBJ2-5; 7 bases align to TRBD1. Germline V lookup: CDR1 SGHVS, CDR2 FQNEAQ. V lost 4 bases, J lost 4 bases, and 3 bases stayed unmatched. The CDR3 runs 13 residues.